One sample yielded the 10 T cell receptor beta chains listed below, sequenced in a study of blood T cell repertoires in COVID-19 (TCRdb year 2020). Library creation used the immunoSEQ multiplex PCR assay. TCRdb took over this immuneACCESS table, retaining in-frame rearrangements with V and J assigned. Such tables are incomplete; in checked studies, under half of the missing clones stem from an unresolved V gene, and the remainder is unexplained. Recorded for this sample are approximately 170,000 clones; about 88% of them occurred a single time. Roughly 9% of the sample goes to the ten largest clones. Sequenced material: PBMCs or T cells enriched from blood (not recorded which). These receptor sequences come from a woman in her late teens or twenties who had recovered from COVID-19.

This chain connects TRBV27 to TRBJ1-1; a possible D gene is TRBD1 (6 bases). CDR3 length equals 13 residues. V gave up 3 bases and J gave up 5 bases, with 10 bases separating them. The germline V gene has CDR1 MNHEY and CDR2 SMNVEV (reference sequence). The CDR3 DNA follows: TGTGCCAGCAGTTTCGGGGGGCAAACTGAAGCTTTCTTT. Encoded protein: CASSFGGQTEAFF.

This clone occurred once. The rearrangement uses TRBV25-1 and TRBJ2-3; 8 nucleotides agree with TRBD2. Germline trimming cut 4 bases from V and 4 bases from J; bases unmatched to any gene: 16. The CDR3 runs 18 residues. Germline CDR1 MGHDK, CDR2 SYGVNS. The CDR3 region is CASSVSAGRAVNSDTQYF. The DNA of the CDR3 is TGTGCCAGCAGTGTTAGTGCCGGGAGGGCCGTGAATTCAGATACGCAGTATTTT.

The rearrangement uses TRBV27 and TRBJ2-1; 7 positions match TRBD2. The CDR3 covers 12 residues. V was pared by 3 bases and J by 8 bases, with 1 base of the junction left unmatched. Germline assignment: CDR1 MNHEY and CDR2 SMNVEV (reference sequence). The CDR3 region is CASSLGGDEQFF. The CDR3 DNA is TGTGCCAGCAGTTTGGGGGGGGATGAGCAGTTCTTC.

This clone was found once. The gene calls are TRBV27 and TRBJ1-2; 8 bases line up with TRBD1. CDR1 MNHEY and CDR2 SMNVEV come from the germline V gene (reference sequence). The junction had 12 bases not matched to a gene; V was cut back by 3 bases and J by 3 bases. The CDR3 length is 17 residues. The CDR3 reads CASSFSQGARGHYGYTF. DNA for the CDR3: TGTGCCAGCAGTTTTTCCCAGGGGGCTCGGGGTCACTATGGCTACACCTTC.

The CDR3 region is CASSYSDGRFFGYTF. The CDR3 DNA reads as TGTGCCAGCAGTTACTCTGATGGCAGGTTTTTTGGCTACACCTTC. The chain carries TRBV6-6 and TRBJ1-2; no clear D gene. CDR3 length equals 15 residues. V gave up 0 bases and J gave up 7 bases, with 15 bases separating them. Germline loops: CDR1 MNHNY, CDR2 SVGAGI (reference sequence).

This rearrangement joins TRBV24-1 to TRBJ2-2; 7 positions match TRBD2. CDR1 is KGHDR, CDR2 SFDVKD, per germline. This CDR3 has 14 amino acids. The junction had 5 bases not matched to a gene; V was cut back by 4 bases and J by 7 bases. DNA for the CDR3: TGTGCCACCAGTGACCTGGGACTAAACGGGGAGCTGTTTTTT. It is translated as CATSDLGLNGELFF.

This clone appeared a single time. The V and J genes are TRBV9 and TRBJ1-4; D remains ambiguous. V lost 3 bases to trimming and J lost 0 bases, with 3 bases between them. CDR1 is SGDLS and CDR2 is YYNGEE in the germline V gene. This CDR3 has 13 amino acids. CDR3 sequence (DNA): TGTGCCAGCAGCGCAACAACTAATGAAAAACTGTTTTTT. Translation gives CASSATTNEKLFF.

This clone was picked up one time. The chain combines TRBV27 with TRBJ2-7; 8 bases agree with TRBD2. Germline assignment: CDR1 MNHEY and CDR2 SMNVEV (reference sequence). This CDR3 comprises 17 residues. J lost 2 bases, V lost 6 bases, and 15 bases had no gene match. CDR3 in amino acids: CASRPFSTSGPTYEQYF. Here the CDR3 DNA reads TGTGCCAGCAGACCTTTCAGTACTAGCGGCCCTACCTACGAGCAGTACTTC.

This clone turned up a few times. The chain couples TRBV5-1 to TRBJ1-1; TRBD1 might be the D (6 bases). The CDR3 extends over 15 amino acids. V lost 5 bases to trimming and J lost 5 bases, with 19 bases between them. The V gene's germline CDR1 is SGHRS and CDR2 YFSETQ. CDR3: CASSPVRAGETEAFF. In nucleotides, the CDR3 is TGCGCCAGCAGTCCCGTCAGGGCAGGGGAAACTGAAGCTTTCTTT.

The rearrangement links TRBV5-6 to TRBJ2-7; 9 bases agree with TRBD1. This CDR3 has 15 amino acids. After removal of 2 bases from V and 8 bases from J, the junction contained 11 bases not matched to a gene. The V gene's germline CDR1 is SGHDT and CDR2 YYEEEE. In DNA form, the CDR3 reads TGTGCCAGCAGCTTAGGGGACAGGGTGGGATCGCAGCAGTACTTC. Translating gives CASSLGDRVGSQQYF.